A single sample gave rise to the 32 T cell receptor beta chains below, sequenced in a study of cytomegalovirus exposure and HLA in healthy donors (dated by TCRdb to the late 2010s). The library was built by means of the immunoSEQ multiplex PCR assay. For the multiplex PCR, a mixture combining 60 forward primers for TCR Vbeta segments and 13 reverse primers for TCR Jbeta segments was used. TCRdb retrieved this table from immuneACCESS and kept in-frame rearrangements only. Not all clones are present; in checked studies, unresolved V genes account for under half, and no reason is known for the remainder. The sample records some 190,000 clones, roughly 77% of which are singletons. The ten largest clonotypes hold under 2% of the sample. Sequencing was carried out using PBMCs. Source of these receptors: a woman in her 30s in good health and CMV-seronegative.

This CDR3 is CASSRRVSSGGPYNEQFF. Written as DNA, the CDR3 is TGTGCCAGCAGCCGACGGGTCTCCAGCGGGGGGCCCTACAATGAGCAGTTCTTC. The J gene is TRBJ2-1, the V gene TRBV5-6; 9 positions agree with TRBD2. The CDR3 has 18 residues. Per the germline V gene, CDR1 is SGHDT and CDR2 is YYEEEE. The trim removed 4 bases at V and 2 bases at J, leaving 13 bases unmatched.

This chain links TRBV5-1 with TRBJ1-5; 9 nucleotides line up with TRBD1. V trimming: 0 bases; J trimming: 5 bases; junction bases outside the gene matches: 3. The CDR3 totals 15 residues. Germline values: CDR1 SGHRS, CDR2 YFSETQ. CDR3 bases: TGCGCCAGCAGCTTGGGGGACAGGGTGGATCAGCCCCAGCATTTT. It translates to CASSLGDRVDQPQHF.

The chain couples TRBV30 to TRBJ2-3; tentatively, D is TRBD1 (5 bases). CDR3 length: 11 residues. Germline loops: CDR1 GTSNPN, CDR2 SVGIG (reference sequence). V shed 4 bases and J shed 3 bases, with 5 bases lying between them. CDR3 DNA: TGTGCCTGGACAGGGACAGATACGCAGTATTTT. Translation gives CAWTGTDTQYF.

This clone was recorded once. The chain couples TRBV7-2 to TRBJ2-7; 11 bases line up with TRBD1. V trimming: 5 bases; J trimming: 3 bases; junction bases outside the gene matches: 9. The CDR3 runs 16 residues. Per germline, CDR1 SGHTA and CDR2 FQGNSA. The CDR3 loop reads CASSADSGTGGYEQYF. CDR3 DNA: TGTGCCAGCAGCGCCGATTCCGGGACAGGGGGCTACGAGCAGTACTTC.

This chain joins TRBV6-5 and TRBJ2-1; 7 bases fit TRBD2. CDR3 length: 15 residues. CDR1 is MNHEY, CDR2 SVGAGI, per germline. With 0 bases clipped from V and 6 bases from J, the junction kept 5 bases outside the gene matches. The CDR3 sequence is CASSYSTGGANEQFF. The CDR3 region has the DNA TGTGCCAGCAGTTACTCGACGGGGGGTGCCAATGAGCAGTTCTTC.

Regarding this clone: Other nucleotide sequences in the sample specify the same CDR3. The gene calls are TRBV5-1 and TRBJ2-7; a weak D match, TRBD1 (6 bases). The CDR3 loop spans 14 amino acids. The V and J ends lost 0 bases and 0 bases respectively, with 7 bases between them. Germline lookup yields CDR1 SGHRS and CDR2 YFSETQ. The CDR3 sequence: CASSLGTDSYEQYF. The CDR3 DNA reads TGCGCCAGCAGCTTGGGGACAGACTCCTACGAGCAGTACTTC.

V usage is TRBV27 and J usage is TRBJ2-4; D is possibly TRBD2 (5 bases). Trimming left V 2 bases short and J 5 bases short, with 16 bases between. The CDR3 covers 16 residues. The germline CDR1 and CDR2 sequences are MNHEY and SMNVEV (reference sequence). This chain's CDR3 is CASSLRGSTLENIQYF. The DNA for the CDR3 is TGTGCCAGCAGTTTACGGGGTTCTACACTGGAAAACATTCAGTACTTC.

The chain combines TRBV7-9 with TRBJ1-2, with 9 bases matching TRBD1. The CDR3 has 13 residues. CDR1 is SEHNR, CDR2 FQNEAQ, per germline (reference sequence). With V trimmed by 6 bases and J by 5 bases, 4 bases remained unmatched. CDR3 in amino acids: CASSPGTGYGYTF. CDR3 DNA sequence: TGTGCCAGCAGTCCCGGGACAGGGTATGGCTACACCTTC.

This clone was seen a single time. The chain has TRBV6-1 and TRBJ1-2, with 8 bases identical to TRBD1. The trim removed 0 bases at V and 13 bases at J, leaving 4 bases unmatched. The CDR3 totals 12 residues. Per germline, CDR1 MNHNS and CDR2 SASEGT. The CDR3 region is CASSEAGQAGTF. The CDR3 DNA reads TGTGCCAGCAGTGAAGCGGGACAGGCTGGCACCTTC.

This clone was seen a handful of times. CDR3 region: CASGLAGVNEQFF. The CDR3 DNA sequence: TGCGCCAGCGGTCTAGCGGGGGTCAATGAGCAGTTCTTC. The chain couples TRBV5-1 to TRBJ2-1; 10 bases match TRBD2. CDR1 and CDR2 (germline): SGHRS, YFSETQ. This CDR3 has 13 amino acids. V gave up 7 bases and J gave up 6 bases; unmatched junction bases: 4.

This clone was counted once. V usage is TRBV5-4 and J usage is TRBJ2-3, with a weak D call TRBD2 (7 bases). Germline assignment: CDR1 SGHNT and CDR2 YYREEE (reference sequence). V lost 1 base and J lost 3, with 15 bases in between. This CDR3 is built from 16 residues. This CDR3 reads CASSLLGGGITDTQYF. In nucleotides, the CDR3 is TGTGCCAGCAGCTTGTTAGGGGGGGGAATAACAGATACGCAGTATTTT.

The chain couples TRBV2 to TRBJ2-5, with D unclear. This CDR3 has 14 residues. Trimming left V 1 base short and J 7 bases short, with 13 bases between. The germline CDR1 and CDR2 sequences are SNHLY and FYNNEI. In DNA form, the CDR3 reads TGTGCCAGCAGTGAAGGATCTTCCCCAGGGACCCAGTACTTC. Translating gives CASSEGSSPGTQYF.

This clone was seen once. The rearrangement links TRBV5-1 to TRBJ2-3, with D unclear. There are 13 residues in the CDR3. Germline assignment: CDR1 SGHRS and CDR2 YFSETQ. V was shortened by 0 bases and J by 5 bases, with 7 bases between the two germline ends. DNA for the CDR3: TGCGCCAGCAGCTTGGATCCAATAGATACGCAGTATTTT. This encodes CASSLDPIDTQYF.

The chain uses TRBV29-1 and TRBJ1-2; possibly TRBD1 for D (5 bases). Germline V gene sequence: CDR1 SQVTM, CDR2 ANQGSEA. Between the trimmed V and J ends, which lost 5 bases and 5 bases, there was a span of 15 bases. This CDR3 is 13 amino acids long. Here the CDR3 reads CSVSGGFGYGYTF. The CDR3 DNA reads TGCAGCGTTTCCGGGGGATTTGGGTATGGCTACACCTTC.

The gene calls are TRBV25-1 and TRBJ1-1; the match to TRBD1 covers 7 bases. The CDR3 has 16 residues. Germline loops: CDR1 MGHDK, CDR2 SYGVNS. J gave up 4 bases and V 1 base, and 9 bases lay outside the gene matches. CDR3 sequence: CASSELGLGQTTEAFF. In DNA form, the CDR3 reads TGTGCCAGCAGTGAATTGGGTTTGGGACAGACCACTGAAGCTTTCTTT.

V usage is TRBV5-6 and J usage is TRBJ1-1, with D maybe TRBD1 (6 bases). Germline V gene lookup returns CDR1 SGHDT and CDR2 YYEEEE. The CDR3 has 16 amino acids. V lost 1 base and J 3 bases, leaving 16 bases between the germline ends. CDR3 residues: CASSLLARGLYTEAFF. CDR3 DNA: TGTGCCAGCAGCTTGCTCGCTAGGGGGTTGTACACTGAAGCTTTCTTT. Variable domain in full (rest from reference TRBV5-6 and TRBJ1-1): DAGVTQSPTHLIKTRGQQVTLRCSPKSGHDTVSWYQQALGQGPQFIFQYYEEEERQRGNFPDRFSGHQFPNYSSELNVNALLLGDSALYLCASSLLARGLYTEAFFGQGTRLTVV.

This clone was seen just once. V and J are TRBV7-2 and TRBJ2-1, with 10 bases that match TRBD1. Germline CDR1 reads SGHTA; CDR2 reads FQGNSA. The ends lost 5 bases at V and 6 bases at J; junction bases unmatched: 4. The CDR3 has 14 amino acids. CDR3 protein: CASSLRTGGNEQFF. The CDR3 region has the DNA TGTGCCAGCAGCCTTCGGACAGGGGGCAATGAGCAGTTCTTC.

J is TRBJ1-2 and V is TRBV7-6; 7 bases agree with TRBD1. Germline CDR1 SGHVS, CDR2 FNYEAQ. The CDR3 spans 16 residues. After removal of 7 bases from V and 6 bases from J, the junction contained 17 bases not matched to a gene. Here the CDR3 DNA reads TGTGCCAGCACCCAAGGGGGCCGGGAAAGGGACGATGGCTACACCTTC. Translating gives CASTQGGRERDDGYTF.

The chain employs TRBV18 and TRBJ1-1; 9 bases line up with TRBD1. In germline, CDR1 is KGHSH, CDR2 LQKENI. V dropped 4 bases and J dropped 3; count of bases not matched to a gene: 3. This CDR3 contains 14 residues. Here the CDR3 reads CASSRDREDTEAFF. The CDR3, as DNA: TGTGCCAGCTCACGGGACAGGGAGGACACTGAAGCTTTCTTT.

The V and J genes are TRBV29-1 and TRBJ1-2, with a tentative D call TRBD1 (6 bases). Germline-derived CDR1 and CDR2 are SQVTM and ANQGSEA. With 6 bases removed from V and 0 bases from J, the gap between germline ends came to 11 bases. The CDR3 has 13 amino acids. Here the CDR3 DNA reads TGCAGCGTGGGTGGACAGCCTAACTATGGCTACACCTTC. As protein: CSVGGQPNYGYTF. Full variable domain (rest looked up from reference TRBV29-1 and TRBJ1-2): SAVISQKPSRDICQRGTSLTIQCQVDSQVTMMFWYRQQPGQSLTLIATANQGSEATYESGFVIDKFPISRPNLTFSTLTVSNMSPEDSSIYLCSVGGQPNYGYTFGSGTRLTVV.

The genes are TRBV5-6 and TRBJ1-1; TRBD1 is a possible D gene (5 bases). The CDR3 runs to 16 residues. V lost 0 bases and J lost 7, with 19 bases in between. The germline V gene encodes CDR1 SGHDT and CDR2 YYEEEE. CDR3 nucleotides: TGTGCCAGCAGCTTGGTGTGGGACTTTGGAGTAGGTGAAGCTTTCTTT. Residues: CASSLVWDFGVGEAFF.

The chain couples TRBV5-1 to TRBJ2-1; 10 bases are a match to TRBD1. Germline loops: CDR1 SGHRS, CDR2 YFSETQ. This CDR3 comprises 14 residues. Unmatched junction bases numbered 7, after V lost 8 bases and J lost 5 bases. CDR3 in amino acids: CASTGQGTHNEQFF. In DNA form, the CDR3 reads TGCGCCAGTACGGGACAGGGGACCCACAATGAGCAGTTCTTC. Supplemented by reference TRBV5-1 and TRBJ2-1, the full variable domain reads KAGVTQTPRYLIKTRGQQVTLSCSPISGHRSVSWYQQTPGQGLQFLFEYFSETQRNKGNFPGRFSGRQFSNSRSEMNVSTLELGDSALYLCASTGQGTHNEQFFGPGTRLTVL.

V usage is TRBV4-3 and J usage is TRBJ1-2; 9 bases are shared with TRBD1. Germline lookup yields CDR1 LGHNA and CDR2 YSLEER. The CDR3 totals 16 residues. V shed 1 base, J shed 4 bases, and the junction held 7 bases outside the gene matches. The CDR3 protein is CASSQGRTGVFYGYTF. In nucleotides, the CDR3 is TGCGCCAGCAGCCAAGGCCGGACAGGGGTGTTCTATGGCTACACCTTC.

V is TRBV5-4 and J is TRBJ1-6; 9 bases are shared with TRBD1. Per germline, CDR1 SGHNT and CDR2 YYREEE (reference sequence). There are 15 residues in the CDR3. Trimming cost V 4 bases and J 7 bases; bases outside gene matches: 6. CDR3 nucleotide sequence: TGTGCCAGCAGCCCCAGACAGGGGGTAAATTCACCCCTCCACTTT. It translates to CASSPRQGVNSPLHF.

V gene TRBV18 combines with J gene TRBJ1-1, with TRBD1 matching 12 bases. Germline CDR1 KGHSH, CDR2 LQKENI. The V and J ends lost 3 bases and 11 bases, in that order; junction bases with no gene match: 7. CDR3 length: 14 residues. CDR3 sequence reads: CASSPGTGGLYAFF. The CDR3 DNA is TGTGCCAGCTCACCTGGGACAGGGGGCTTGTATGCTTTCTTT.

This clone was seen a few times. The J gene is TRBJ2-1, the V gene TRBV7-2; 10 bases align to TRBD2. The CDR3 consists of 16 residues. V was pared by 5 bases and J by 4 bases, with 8 bases of the junction left unmatched. The germline gives CDR1 SGHTA, CDR2 FQGNSA. The CDR3 sequence: CASSQSLLAGYNEQFF. CDR3 DNA sequence: TGTGCCAGCAGCCAATCCCTACTAGCGGGGTACAATGAGCAGTTCTTC.

The chain has TRBV5-1 and TRBJ1-5, with TRBD1 as a possible D gene (6 bases). Trimming stripped 4 bases from V and 3 bases from J, with 14 bases between. In germline, CDR1 is SGHRS, CDR2 YFSETQ. The CDR3 covers 15 residues. This CDR3 reads CASSPGEYHNQPQHF. CDR3 coding DNA: TGCGCCAGCAGCCCAGGGGAATATCACAATCAGCCCCAGCATTTT.

The chain is built from TRBV30 and TRBJ2-5, with D possibly TRBD2 on 7 matching bases. The J call may be wrong; the DNA end is better matched by TRBJ2-7. In germline, CDR1 is GTSNPN, CDR2 SVGIG (reference sequence). The CDR3 is 14 amino acids. The CDR3 bases are TGTGCCTGGAGTGAGGGGGGGGAGACCTACGAGCAGTACTTC. This translates into CAWSEGGETYEQYF.

A few counts support this clone. This sequence joins TRBV27 and TRBJ1-5, with 7 bases lining up with TRBD1. This CDR3 comprises 16 residues. Trimming cost V 5 bases and J 1 base; bases outside gene matches: 8. In germline, CDR1 is MNHEY, CDR2 SMNVEV (reference sequence). CDR3 nucleotides: TGTGCCAGCAGTAGGCAGGGGGGAGCAAGCAATCAGCCCCAGCATTTT. Amino acid sequence: CASSRQGGASNQPQHF.

The J gene is TRBJ1-6, the V gene TRBV4-3; 7 nucleotides line up with TRBD1. V lost 5 bases and J lost 8; bases outside the gene matches: 6. CDR1 LGHNA and CDR2 YSLEER come from the germline V gene. This CDR3 spans 14 amino acids. The CDR3 bases are TGCGCCAGCAGCAAAAACAGGGGTGATTCACCCCTCCACTTT. It is translated as CASSKNRGDSPLHF.

This chain links TRBV10-2 with TRBJ2-7; 11 bases fit TRBD1. The V segment lost 10 bases and the J segment 5 bases; nucleotides outside the gene matches: 10. Germline V gene sequence: CDR1 WSHSY, CDR2 SAAADI. This CDR3 has 14 residues. CDR3 in DNA: TGCGCCACCTCTCTGAAGGACAGGGGGCACGAGCAGTACTTC. Protein sequence: CATSLKDRGHEQYF.

The V and J genes are TRBV9 and TRBJ1-1; perhaps TRBD1 as D (6 bases). The CDR3 extends over 14 amino acids. V lost 0 bases to trimming and J lost 4 bases, with 10 bases between them. CDR1 and CDR2 (germline): SGDLS, YYNGEE. The CDR3 bases are TGTGCCAGCAGCGTAGCAAGGGGGAGCACTGAAGCTTTCTTT. Its protein is CASSVARGSTEAFF.